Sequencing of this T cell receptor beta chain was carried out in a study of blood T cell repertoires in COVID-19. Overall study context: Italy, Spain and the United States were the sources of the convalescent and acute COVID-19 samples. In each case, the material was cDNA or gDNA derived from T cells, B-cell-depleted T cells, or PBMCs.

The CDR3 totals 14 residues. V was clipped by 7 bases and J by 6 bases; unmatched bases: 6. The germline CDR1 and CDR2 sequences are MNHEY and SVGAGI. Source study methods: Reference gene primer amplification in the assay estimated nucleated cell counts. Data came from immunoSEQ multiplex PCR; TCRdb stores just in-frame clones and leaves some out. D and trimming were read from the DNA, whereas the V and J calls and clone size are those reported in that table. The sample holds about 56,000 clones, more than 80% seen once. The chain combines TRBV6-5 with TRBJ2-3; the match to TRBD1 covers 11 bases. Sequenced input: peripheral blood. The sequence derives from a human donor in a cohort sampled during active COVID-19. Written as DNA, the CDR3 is TGTGCCAGCATTCGGACAGGGGGCGAGGATACGCAGTATTTT. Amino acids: CASIRTGGEDTQYF.